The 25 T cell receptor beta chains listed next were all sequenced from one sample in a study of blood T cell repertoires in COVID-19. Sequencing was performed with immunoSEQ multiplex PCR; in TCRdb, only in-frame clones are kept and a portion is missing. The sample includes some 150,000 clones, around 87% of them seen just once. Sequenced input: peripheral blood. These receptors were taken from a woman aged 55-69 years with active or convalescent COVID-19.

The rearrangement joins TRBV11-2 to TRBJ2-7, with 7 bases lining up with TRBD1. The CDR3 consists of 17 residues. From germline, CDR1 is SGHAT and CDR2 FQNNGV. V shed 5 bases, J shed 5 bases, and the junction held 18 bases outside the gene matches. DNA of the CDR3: TGTGCCAGCAGCCCCGGACAGGTTTCCTCCATAATCGACGAGCAGTACTTC. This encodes CASSPGQVSSIIDEQYF.

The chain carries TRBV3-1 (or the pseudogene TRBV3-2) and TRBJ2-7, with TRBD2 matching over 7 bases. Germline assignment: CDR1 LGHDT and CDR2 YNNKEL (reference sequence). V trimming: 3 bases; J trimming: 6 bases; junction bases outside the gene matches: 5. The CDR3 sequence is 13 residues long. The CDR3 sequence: CASSHASGVEQYF. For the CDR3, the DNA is TGTGCCAGCAGCCACGCTAGCGGTGTCGAGCAGTACTTC.

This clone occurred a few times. CDR3 DNA sequence: TGTGCCAGCAGTTCAGGGGGCACTGAAGCTTTCTTT. This encodes CASSSGGTEAFF. The chain joins TRBV6-2 or TRBV6-3 to TRBJ1-1, with 7 bases that match TRBD1. CDR1 is MNHEY and CDR2 is SVGEGT in the germline V gene. V shed 4 bases and J 4 bases; nucleotides not matched to a gene: 0. This CDR3 is built from 12 residues.

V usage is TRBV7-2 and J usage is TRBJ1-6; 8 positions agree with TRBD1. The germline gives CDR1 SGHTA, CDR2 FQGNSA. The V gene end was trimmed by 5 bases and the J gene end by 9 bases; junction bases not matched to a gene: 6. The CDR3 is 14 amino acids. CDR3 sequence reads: CASSLGQAFSPLHF. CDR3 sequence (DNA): TGTGCCAGCAGCCTGGGACAGGCATTTTCACCCCTCCACTTT.

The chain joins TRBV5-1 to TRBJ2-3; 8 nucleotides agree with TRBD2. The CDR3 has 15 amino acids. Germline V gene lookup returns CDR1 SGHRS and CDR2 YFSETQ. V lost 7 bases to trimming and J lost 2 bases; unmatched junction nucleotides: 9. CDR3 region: CASASAGATTDTQYF. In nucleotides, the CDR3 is TGCGCCAGCGCCTCAGCGGGGGCGACCACAGATACGCAGTATTTT.

The CDR3 region has the DNA TGTGCCAGCAGCTTTTTCGAGGGTCTGGTGAATGGCTACACCTTC. The encoded protein is CASSFFEGLVNGYTF. V gene TRBV7-2 combines with J gene TRBJ1-2; D uncertain. V lost 3 bases to trimming and J lost 6 bases, with 17 bases between them. CDR1 is SGHTA, CDR2 FQGNSA, per germline. The CDR3 loop spans 15 amino acids. Variable domain in full (rest from reference TRBV7-2 and TRBJ1-2): GAGVSQSPSNKVTEKGKDVELRCDPISGHTALYWYRQSLGQGLEFLIYFQGNSAPDKSGLPSDRFSAERTGGSVSTLTIQRTQQEDSAVYLCASSFFEGLVNGYTFGSGTRLTVV.

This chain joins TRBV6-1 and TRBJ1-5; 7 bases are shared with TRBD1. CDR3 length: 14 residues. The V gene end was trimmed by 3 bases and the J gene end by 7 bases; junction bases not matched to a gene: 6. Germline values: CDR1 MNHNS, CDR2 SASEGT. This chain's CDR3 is CASSDQTGPQPQHF. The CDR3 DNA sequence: TGTGCCAGCAGTGACCAGACAGGGCCCCAGCCCCAGCATTTT.

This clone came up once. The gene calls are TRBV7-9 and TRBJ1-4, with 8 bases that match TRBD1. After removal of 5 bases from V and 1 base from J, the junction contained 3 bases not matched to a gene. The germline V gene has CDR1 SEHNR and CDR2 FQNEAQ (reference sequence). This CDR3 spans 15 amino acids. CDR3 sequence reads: CASSQQGVTNEKLFF. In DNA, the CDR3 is TGTGCCAGCAGCCAACAGGGGGTAACTAATGAAAAACTGTTTTTT.

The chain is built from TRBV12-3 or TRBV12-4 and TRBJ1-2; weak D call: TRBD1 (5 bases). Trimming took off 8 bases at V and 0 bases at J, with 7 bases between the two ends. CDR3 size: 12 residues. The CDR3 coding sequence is TGTGCCAGCCGGGGGACTAACTATGGCTACACCTTC. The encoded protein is CASRGTNYGYTF.

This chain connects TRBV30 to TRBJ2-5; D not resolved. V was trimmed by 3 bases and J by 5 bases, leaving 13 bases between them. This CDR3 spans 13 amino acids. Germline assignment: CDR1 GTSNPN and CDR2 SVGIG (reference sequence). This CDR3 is CAWSRYRSETQYF. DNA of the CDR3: TGTGCCTGGAGCCGTTATAGGAGTGAGACCCAGTACTTC. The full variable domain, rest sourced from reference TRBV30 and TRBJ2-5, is SQTIHQWPATLVQPVGSPLSLECTVEGTSNPNLYWYRQAAGRGLQLLFYSVGIGQISSEVPQNLSASRPQDRQFILSSKKLLLSDSGFYLCAWSRYRSETQYFGPGTRLLVL.

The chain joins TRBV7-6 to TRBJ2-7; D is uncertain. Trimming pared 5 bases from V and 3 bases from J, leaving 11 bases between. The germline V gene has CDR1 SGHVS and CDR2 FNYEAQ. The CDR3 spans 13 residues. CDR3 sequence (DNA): TGTGCCAGCAGCGCCGCGAGGTACTACGAGCAGTACTTC. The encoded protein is CASSAARYYEQYF.

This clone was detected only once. The CDR3 region has the DNA TGTGCCAGCAGCCCCCGGACAGGGAACCAAGAGACCCAGTACTTC. It codes for CASSPRTGNQETQYF. V gene TRBV7-2 combines with J gene TRBJ2-5; 8 bases align to TRBD1. V lost 5 bases to trimming and J lost 0 bases; unmatched junction nucleotides: 5. The CDR3 covers 15 residues. Germline loops: CDR1 SGHTA, CDR2 FQGNSA.

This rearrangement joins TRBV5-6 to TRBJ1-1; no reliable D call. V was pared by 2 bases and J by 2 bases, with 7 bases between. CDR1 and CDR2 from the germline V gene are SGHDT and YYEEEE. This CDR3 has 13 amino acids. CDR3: CASSFQINTEAFF. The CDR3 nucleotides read TGTGCCAGCAGCTTCCAGATTAACACTGAAGCTTTCTTT.

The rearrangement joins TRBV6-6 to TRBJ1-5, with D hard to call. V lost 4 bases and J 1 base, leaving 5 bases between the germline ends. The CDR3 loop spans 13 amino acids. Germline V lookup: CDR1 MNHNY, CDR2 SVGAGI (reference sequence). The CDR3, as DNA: TGTGCCAGCAGTTCCCCGAGCAATCAGCCCCAGCATTTT. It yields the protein CASSSPSNQPQHF.

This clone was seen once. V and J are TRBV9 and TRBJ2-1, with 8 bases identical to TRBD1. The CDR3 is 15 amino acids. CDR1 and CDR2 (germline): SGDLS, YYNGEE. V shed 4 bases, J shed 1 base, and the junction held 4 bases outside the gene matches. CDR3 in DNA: TGTGCCAGCAGCATTCGGACAGGGTCCTACAATGAGCAGTTCTTC. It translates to CASSIRTGSYNEQFF.

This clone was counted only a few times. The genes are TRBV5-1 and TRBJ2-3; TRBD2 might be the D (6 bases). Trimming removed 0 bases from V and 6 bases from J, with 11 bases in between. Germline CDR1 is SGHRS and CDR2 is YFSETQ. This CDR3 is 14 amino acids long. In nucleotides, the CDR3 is TGCGCCAGCAGCTTGGCGGGGGTTGGGGATACGCAGTATTTT. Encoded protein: CASSLAGVGDTQYF.

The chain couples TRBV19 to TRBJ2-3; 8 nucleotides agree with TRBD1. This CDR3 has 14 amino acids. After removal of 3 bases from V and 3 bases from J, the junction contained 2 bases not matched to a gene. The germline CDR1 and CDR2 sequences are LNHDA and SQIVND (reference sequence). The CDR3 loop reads CASSIRTGTDTQYF. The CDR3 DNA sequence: TGTGCCAGTAGTATCAGGACAGGGACAGATACGCAGTATTTT.

Here the CDR3 reads CASSFTGGGGYTF. The CDR3 nucleotides are TGTGCCAGCAGCTTCACAGGGGGCGGTGGCTACACCTTC. The chain carries TRBV5-4 and TRBJ1-2; 9 nucleotides match TRBD1. The J segment lost 7 bases and the V segment lost 2 bases, leaving 3 bases of the junction unmatched. The germline V gene encodes CDR1 SGHNT and CDR2 YYREEE (reference sequence). This CDR3 comprises 13 residues.

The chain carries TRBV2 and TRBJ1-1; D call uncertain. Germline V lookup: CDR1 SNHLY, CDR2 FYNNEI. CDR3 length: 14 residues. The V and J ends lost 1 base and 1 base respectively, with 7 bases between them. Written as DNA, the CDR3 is TGTGCCAGCAGTGAAGGGCAGCGGAACACTGAAGCTTTCTTT. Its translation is CASSEGQRNTEAFF. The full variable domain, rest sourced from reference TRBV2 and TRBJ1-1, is EPEVTQTPSHQVTQMGQEVILRCVPISNHLYFYWYRQILGQKVEFLVSFYNNEISEKSEIFDDQFSVERPDGSNFTLKIRSTKLEDSAMYFCASSEGQRNTEAFFGQGTRLTVV.

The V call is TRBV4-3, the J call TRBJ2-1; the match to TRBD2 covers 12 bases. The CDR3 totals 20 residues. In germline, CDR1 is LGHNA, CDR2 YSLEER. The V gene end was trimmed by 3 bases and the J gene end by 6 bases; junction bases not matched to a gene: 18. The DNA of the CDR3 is TGCGCCAGCAGCCAGAAAGAATCGCCTAGCGGGGGGGCCCTCCCCAATGAGCAGTTCTTC. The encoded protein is CASSQKESPSGGALPNEQFF.

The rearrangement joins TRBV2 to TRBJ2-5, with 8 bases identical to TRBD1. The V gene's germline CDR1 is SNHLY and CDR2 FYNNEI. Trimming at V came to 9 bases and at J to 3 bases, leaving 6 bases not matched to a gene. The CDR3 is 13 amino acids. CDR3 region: CASRAGGEETQYF. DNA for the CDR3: TGTGCCAGTAGGGCAGGGGGCGAAGAGACCCAGTACTTC.

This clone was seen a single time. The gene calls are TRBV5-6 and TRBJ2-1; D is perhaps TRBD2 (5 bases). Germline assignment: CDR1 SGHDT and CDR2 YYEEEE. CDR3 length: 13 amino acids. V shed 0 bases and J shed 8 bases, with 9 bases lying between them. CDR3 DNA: TGTGCCAGCAGCTTGGGGAGGAACGATGAGCAGTTCTTC. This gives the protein CASSLGRNDEQFF.

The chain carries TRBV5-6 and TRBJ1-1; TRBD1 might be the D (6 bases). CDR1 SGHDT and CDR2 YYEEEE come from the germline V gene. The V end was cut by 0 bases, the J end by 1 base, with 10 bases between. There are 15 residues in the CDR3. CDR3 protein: CASSLGGHSNTEAFF. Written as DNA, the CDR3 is TGTGCCAGCAGCTTGGGGGGACATTCGAACACTGAAGCTTTCTTT.

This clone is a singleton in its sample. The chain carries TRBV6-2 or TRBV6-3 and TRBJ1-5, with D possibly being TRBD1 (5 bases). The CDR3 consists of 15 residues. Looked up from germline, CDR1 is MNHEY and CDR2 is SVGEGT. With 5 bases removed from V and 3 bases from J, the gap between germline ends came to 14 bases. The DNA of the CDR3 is TGTGCCAGCAGTCGGCTGCGGGGGAACAATCAGCCCCAGCATTTT. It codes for CASSRLRGNNQPQHF.

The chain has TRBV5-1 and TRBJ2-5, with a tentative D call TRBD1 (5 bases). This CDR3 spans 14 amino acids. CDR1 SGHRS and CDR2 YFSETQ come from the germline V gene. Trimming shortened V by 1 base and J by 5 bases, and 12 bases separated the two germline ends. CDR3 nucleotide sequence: TGCGCCAGCAGCTTGTTTTCAGGGTGGGAGACCCAGTACTTC. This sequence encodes CASSLFSGWETQYF.